This T cell receptor beta chain was recovered during a study of T cell responses to AZD1222 COVID-19 vaccine. Across the whole study: Second-dose timings of about 4 or about 12 weeks were pooled. Study-level results: Recipients of AZD1222 seropositive at baseline numbered only 5 or 6. Possibly, clonal diversity was underestimated; donors were largely white British and included more females.

Libraries were prepared by immunoSEQ multiplex PCR; TCRdb keeps only in-frame clonotypes and omits some of them. The sample includes 160,000 or so clones, around nine tenths of them seen just once. With regard to this clone: Its target is not known.

The CDR3 loop spans 14 amino acids. Deletions cut 4 bases from V and 5 bases from J, with 9 bases between. Germline V gene lookup returns CDR1 MDHEN and CDR2 SYDVKM. The specimen was peripheral blood, collected on day 0 of AZD1222 vaccination. The gene calls are TRBV28 and TRBJ1-6; D remains ambiguous. The receptor comes from an adult in good health. The CDR3: CASSYRQNNSPLHF. Here the CDR3 DNA reads TGTGCCAGCAGTTACCGCCAGAATAATTCACCCCTCCACTTT.